This T cell receptor (beta chain) was captured by sequencing in a study of blood T cell repertoires in COVID-19. The CDR3 covers 16 residues. Germline loops: CDR1 LGHDT, CDR2 YNNKEL (reference sequence). V shed 6 bases, J shed 0 bases, and the junction held 4 bases outside the gene matches. In the study's own analysis: The assay estimated nucleated cells by amplifying reference gene primers. Generated by immunoSEQ multiplex PCR, the TCRdb table keeps only in-frame clones and is missing some. V and J calls plus clone size are reproduced from that table; the DNA served to infer D and trimming. The repertoire holds 150,000 to 200,000 clones, 87% seen once, with over 4.5% in the top ten.

This TCR was recovered from a human donor in a cohort sampled during active COVID-19. This chain uses TRBV3-1 (or the pseudogene TRBV3-2) with TRBJ2-7, with 14 bases fitting TRBD2. Source material: peripheral blood. The CDR3 nucleotides read TGTGCCAGCAGTGAGGGACTAGCGGGGGCCTCCTACGAGCAGTACTTC. This encodes CASSEGLAGASYEQYF.